The 8 T cell receptor beta chains below come from one sample, sequenced in a study of CXCR3-negative and CXCR3-positive naive CD8 T cells. Preparation of TRB cDNA libraries relied on 5' RACE carrying UMI labels. Each CDR3 protein gets one entry in TCRdb, which reprocessed the 5' RACE reads and gives no DNA. Its listing shows approximately 100,000 distinct CDR3 sequences. The sample comprised naive CXCR3- CD8+ T cells from blood. Subset indicated: CD45RO-CCR7+CD27+CD95- naive CD8+ T cells lacking CXCR3 (TNR3-). The receptors originated from a human donor in good health. Some clones in this sample may be carry-over from other donors' samples.

The V call is TRBV4-2, the J call TRBJ2-1; as DNA is missing, the TRBD2 call by TCRdb cannot be tested. The length of the CDR3 is 17 residues. Germline V gene sequence: CDR1 LGHNA, CDR2 YNFKEQ. CDR3 sequence reads: CASSQAQTREAYNEQFF.

The gene calls are TRBV15 and TRBJ2-1. This CDR3 comprises 12 residues. Germline V gene sequence: CDR1 LNHNV, CDR2 YYDKDF (reference sequence). CDR3 residues: CATSRASHEQFF. The complete variable domain, with remaining parts taken from reference TRBV15 and TRBJ2-1, reads DAMVIQNPRYQVTQFGKPVTLSCSQTLNHNVMYWYQQKSSQAPKLLFHYYDKDFNNEADTPDNFQSRRPNTSFCFLDIRSPGLGDTAMYLCATSRASHEQFFGPGTRLTVL.

The rearrangement joins TRBV29-1 to TRBJ2-1. Looked up from germline, CDR1 is SQVTM and CDR2 is ANQGSEA. This CDR3 region has 12 residues. CDR3 amino acids: CSVEDGPNEQFF.

The chain recombines TRBV24-1 with TRBJ1-3. CDR1 is KGHDR, CDR2 SFDVKD, per germline. CDR3 length: 12 amino acids. The CDR3 loop reads CAAGSSGNTIYF.

This chain uses TRBV29-1 with TRBJ2-7. This CDR3 is 14 amino acids long. Per germline, CDR1 SQVTM and CDR2 ANQGSEA. This chain's CDR3 is CSVLGGMSSYEQYF.

The chain carries TRBV19 and TRBJ2-1; lacking DNA, the TRBD2 call made by TCRdb goes unchecked. Germline CDR1 and CDR2: LNHDA and SQIVND (reference sequence). The CDR3 totals 15 residues. This CDR3 reads CASTPSGGRYNEQFF.

The rearrangement uses TRBV4-3 and TRBJ2-7. This CDR3 has 17 residues. Germline V gene sequence: CDR1 LGHNA, CDR2 YSLEER. The chain's CDR3 is CASSQDWVTSTSYEQYF.

J is TRBJ1-2 and V is TRBV27; the D call from TCRdb, TRBD1, cannot be confirmed without DNA. The CDR3 spans 14 residues. From germline, CDR1 is MNHEY and CDR2 SMNVEV (reference sequence). The CDR3 reads CASAWSAGVYGYTF.